Shown below are 30 T cell receptor beta chains from a single sample sequenced in a study of cytomegalovirus exposure and HLA in healthy donors. Measured with immunoSEQ multiplex PCR; TCRdb has only the in-frame clones, and not every one. The sample holds some 45,000 clones, 80% to 95% seen once. The source material was PBMCs. Every receptor here comes from a man aged 18 to 29 in good health and CMV-seronegative.

The chain links TRBV7-2 to TRBJ2-7; 7 nucleotides align to TRBD1. CDR3 size: 17 residues. Trimming cost V 4 bases and J 0 bases; bases outside gene matches: 12. CDR1 and CDR2 (germline): SGHTA, FQGNSA. Here the CDR3 reads CASSSRGLGLVSYEQYF. In DNA, the CDR3 is TGTGCCAGCAGCTCTAGGGGGCTCGGGCTTGTCTCCTACGAGCAGTACTTC.

This clone was counted a few times. J is TRBJ1-5 and V is TRBV6-5, with D perhaps TRBD1 (5 bases). Trimming stripped 6 bases from V and 3 bases from J, with 12 bases between. CDR1 and CDR2 (germline): MNHEY, SVGAGI. This CDR3 region has 14 residues. The CDR3 reads CASRMGLYNQPQHF. In nucleotides, the CDR3 is TGTGCCAGCAGAATGGGACTATACAATCAGCCCCAGCATTTT.

The chain uses TRBV27 and TRBJ1-1; 10 bases align to TRBD1. The CDR3 loop spans 15 amino acids. V was pared by 3 bases and J by 0 bases, with 1 base of the junction left unmatched. The germline CDR1 and CDR2 sequences are MNHEY and SMNVEV (reference sequence). The DNA of the CDR3 is TGTGCCAGCAGTTTGGGACAGGGGCTGAACACTGAAGCTTTCTTT. It is translated as CASSLGQGLNTEAFF.

The chain has TRBV19 and TRBJ2-1, with a possible D match to TRBD2 (6 bases). V was cut by 9 bases and J by 2 bases, with 11 bases left in between. This CDR3 is 13 amino acids long. Germline V gene sequence: CDR1 LNHDA, CDR2 SQIVND (reference sequence). The CDR3 DNA reads TGTGCCAGCGGGAGTAGCACCTACAATGAGCAGTTCTTC. Protein product: CASGSSTYNEQFF.

This chain uses TRBV10-3 with TRBJ2-3, with D maybe TRBD2 (7 bases). The CDR3 contains 15 residues. Germline lookup yields CDR1 ENHRY and CDR2 SYGVKD. Trimming stripped 5 bases from V and 0 bases from J, with 12 bases between. CDR3 loop: CAISQRGGSTDTQYF. DNA for the CDR3: TGTGCCATCAGTCAAAGGGGGGGGAGCACAGATACGCAGTATTTT.

This chain joins TRBV30 and TRBJ1-5; TRBD1 matches 9 bases. Germline CDR1 and CDR2: GTSNPN and SVGIG (reference sequence). The ends lost 5 bases at V and 3 bases at J; junction bases unmatched: 26. This CDR3 is built from 21 residues. The CDR3 spells CAWGCRRDGSRDREVNQPQHF. Written as DNA, the CDR3 is TGTGCCTGGGGATGCAGGCGGGATGGCTCGAGGGACAGGGAAGTCAATCAGCCCCAGCATTTT.

This chain links TRBV9 with TRBJ2-3; TRBD1 matches 9 bases. After removal of 0 bases from V and 1 base from J, the junction contained 6 bases not matched to a gene. Looked up from germline, CDR1 is SGDLS and CDR2 is YYNGEE. CDR3 size: 17 residues. The CDR3 is CASSVERRTGGTDTQYF. For the CDR3, the DNA is TGTGCCAGCAGCGTAGAACGTCGGACAGGGGGCACAGATACGCAGTATTTT.

The genes are TRBV21-1 and TRBJ2-7; the D call TRBD2 from the table was never checked on the DNA. TRBV21-1 is classified as a pseudogene. This CDR3 comprises 19 residues. CDR3 sequence reads: CASRDATSGGPILSYEQYF. In nucleotides, the CDR3 is TGTGCCAGCAGGGACGCGACCTCGGGAGGGCCCATCCTCTCCTACGAGCAGTACTTC.

This chain joins TRBV28 and TRBJ2-5, with TRBD2 matching 8 bases. The V segment lost 2 bases and the J segment 4 bases; nucleotides outside the gene matches: 12. CDR1 is MDHEN, CDR2 SYDVKM, per germline. The CDR3 runs 17 residues. The CDR3 reads CASSLDPRTSNGETQYF. CDR3 nucleotide sequence: TGTGCCAGCAGTTTAGATCCCAGGACTAGCAACGGAGAGACCCAGTACTTC.

The V gene is TRBV2, the J gene TRBJ2-3; 7 bases agree with TRBD1. J lost 1 base, V lost 6 bases, and 10 bases had no gene match. Germline CDR1 and CDR2: SNHLY and FYNNEI. The CDR3 is 16 residues long. The CDR3 DNA sequence: TGTGCCAGCAGCTTCGACAGGGAAGGCGGCACAGATACGCAGTATTTT. Amino acid sequence: CASSFDREGGTDTQYF.

This chain uses TRBV6-6 with TRBJ2-1, with 8 positions matching TRBD1. Germline lookup yields CDR1 MNHNY and CDR2 SVGAGI (reference sequence). The CDR3 totals 16 residues. The junction had 9 bases not matched to a gene; V was cut back by 6 bases and J by 2 bases. Written as DNA, the CDR3 is TGTGCCAGCAGCAACTCAGGGGGCACCACCTACAATGAGCAGTTCTTC. Amino acids: CASSNSGGTTYNEQFF.

The rearrangement links TRBV9 to TRBJ2-7; 9 bases align to TRBD1. With 2 bases clipped from V and 4 bases from J, the junction kept 4 bases outside the gene matches. Germline CDR1 SGDLS, CDR2 YYNGEE. This CDR3 contains 14 residues. Here the CDR3 reads CASSVRDRAYEQYF. For the CDR3, the DNA is TGTGCCAGCAGCGTCCGGGACAGGGCTTACGAGCAGTACTTC.

The chain is built from TRBV2 and TRBJ2-7; D possibly corresponds to TRBD1 (6 bases). With 7 bases removed from V and 5 bases from J, the gap between germline ends came to 15 bases. This CDR3 contains 13 residues. Germline CDR1 is SNHLY and CDR2 is FYNNEI. CDR3 DNA: TGTGCCAGCAAAGATTACAGGGTCCACGAGCAGTACTTC. Translating it yields CASKDYRVHEQYF.

The chain couples TRBV19 to TRBJ1-2; the D is unclear. Germline values: CDR1 LNHDA, CDR2 SQIVND (reference sequence). The CDR3 is made up of 14 amino acids. The V gene lost 6 bases and the J gene lost 4 bases, with 15 bases spanning the gap. The CDR3 sequence is CASSGKVGSYGYTF. CDR3 sequence (DNA): TGTGCCAGTAGCGGGAAGGTGGGTTCCTATGGCTACACCTTC.

The chain joins TRBV7-3 to TRBJ2-3, with 7 positions matching TRBD2. The CDR3 spans 15 residues. Germline V gives CDR1 SGHTA, CDR2 FQGTGA. J gave up 2 bases and V 6 bases, and 8 bases lay outside the gene matches. The CDR3 sequence is CASSPSGEVTDTQYF. The CDR3 nucleotides are TGTGCCAGCAGTCCAAGCGGGGAAGTCACAGATACGCAGTATTTT.

Only one count was recorded for this clone. The chain links TRBV25-1 to TRBJ1-6; 9 bases are a match to TRBD1. J lost 7 bases, V lost 7 bases, and 2 bases had no gene match. The CDR3 totals 13 residues. CDR1 is MGHDK and CDR2 is SYGVNS in the germline V gene. CDR3 nucleotide sequence: TGTGCCAGCATGGGACAGGGAAATTCACCCCTCCACTTT. Its protein is CASMGQGNSPLHF.

The chain combines TRBV6-5 with TRBJ2-5; 7 nucleotides line up with TRBD2. The CDR3 extends over 12 amino acids. Looked up from germline, CDR1 is MNHEY and CDR2 is SVGAGI. The V gene end was trimmed by 8 bases and the J gene end by 4 bases; junction bases not matched to a gene: 4. This CDR3 reads CASWGGGETQYF. The CDR3 DNA is TGTGCCAGCTGGGGCGGGGGAGAGACCCAGTACTTC.

The chain carries TRBV10-3 and TRBJ2-2, with D tentatively TRBD1 (7 bases). Trimming left V 3 bases short and J 3 bases short, with 8 bases between. The CDR3 consists of 14 residues. Germline V gene sequence: CDR1 ENHRY, CDR2 SYGVKD. This CDR3 is CAISDRGDTGELFF. Here the CDR3 DNA reads TGTGCCATCAGTGACAGGGGGGACACCGGGGAGCTGTTTTTT.

This sequence joins TRBV28 and TRBJ1-1, with 9 bases matching TRBD1. CDR1 and CDR2 (germline): MDHEN, SYDVKM. The V and J ends lost 6 bases and 5 bases, in that order; junction bases with no gene match: 1. The CDR3 contains 12 residues. CDR3 in DNA: TGTGCCAGCAGGGACAGGGGAACTGAAGCTTTCTTT. It codes for CASRDRGTEAFF.

The V gene is TRBV2, the J gene TRBJ2-3; the match to TRBD2 covers 12 bases. The J segment lost 5 bases and the V segment lost 3 bases, leaving 6 bases of the junction unmatched. Germline lookup yields CDR1 SNHLY and CDR2 FYNNEI. The CDR3 loop spans 16 amino acids. The CDR3 is CASSERLLAGGDTQYF. The CDR3 nucleotides read TGTGCCAGCAGTGAGAGATTACTAGCGGGAGGAGATACGCAGTATTTT.

The CDR3 nucleotides read TGTGCCAGCAGCCATCCCGGGGGAGAAGATACGCAGTATTTT. It is translated as CASSHPGGEDTQYF. This sequence joins TRBV5-6 and TRBJ2-3; tentatively, D is TRBD2 (6 bases). Trimming shortened V by 4 bases and J by 5 bases, and 14 bases separated the two germline ends. CDR1 is SGHDT and CDR2 is YYEEEE in the germline V gene. The CDR3 is 14 amino acids. The whole variable domain, filled in from reference TRBV5-6 and TRBJ2-3, reads DAGVTQSPTHLIKTRGQQVTLRCSPKSGHDTVSWYQQALGQGPQFIFQYYEEEERQRGNFPDRFSGHQFPNYSSELNVNALLLGDSALYLCASSHPGGEDTQYFGPGTRLTVL.

The chain couples TRBV25-1 to TRBJ2-2; 7 nucleotides match TRBD1. The V gene's germline CDR1 is MGHDK and CDR2 SYGVNS. This CDR3 comprises 15 residues. The ends lost 5 bases at V and 4 bases at J; junction bases unmatched: 7. The CDR3 DNA reads TGTGCCAGCAGTCCACGGACAGGAGGCACCGGGGAGCTGTTTTTT. Its translation is CASSPRTGGTGELFF.

The chain combines TRBV5-8 with TRBJ2-1, with 12 bases that match TRBD1. Germline trimming cut 8 bases from V and 3 bases from J; bases unmatched to any gene: 6. Germline V gene lookup returns CDR1 SGHTS and CDR2 YDEGEE. The CDR3 covers 15 residues. The CDR3 loop is CARGGTGGVYNEQFF. CDR3 nucleotides: TGTGCCAGAGGGGGGACAGGGGGCGTCTACAATGAGCAGTTCTTC.

CDR3 coding DNA: TGCGCCAGCAGCTTGACAGGCTTTTTCCCTGGAAACACCATATATTTT. Protein sequence: CASSLTGFFPGNTIYF. The chain employs TRBV5-1 and TRBJ1-3; D might be TRBD1 (5 bases). The length of the CDR3 is 16 residues. Deletions cut 1 base from V and 2 bases from J, with 13 bases between. Germline CDR1 SGHRS, CDR2 YFSETQ.

This clone was found once. V and J are TRBV9 and TRBJ1-1, with 7 bases fitting TRBD1. The germline V gene encodes CDR1 SGDLS and CDR2 YYNGEE. This CDR3 comprises 15 residues. The junction had 10 bases not matched to a gene; V was cut back by 2 bases and J by 6 bases. The DNA of the CDR3 is TGTGCCAGCAGCGTCGGGGCTGACAGGGCGGCTGAAGCTTTCTTT. It codes for CASSVGADRAAEAFF.

The V call is TRBV6-1, the J call TRBJ1-2; 7 bases align to TRBD1. Trimming cost V 4 bases and J 2 bases; bases outside gene matches: 10. Per the germline V gene, CDR1 is MNHNS and CDR2 is SASEGT. There are 16 residues in the CDR3. Written as DNA, the CDR3 is TGTGCCAGCAGTGCCTTGACAGGGTTGGGGAACTATGGCTACACCTTC. Translated: CASSALTGLGNYGYTF.

This chain connects TRBV7-9 to TRBJ2-5; D might be TRBD1 (6 bases). Germline V lookup: CDR1 SEHNR, CDR2 FQNEAQ (reference sequence). V lost 1 base and J 6 bases, leaving 12 bases between the germline ends. This CDR3 is built from 14 residues. CDR3 loop: CASSLDLGAKTQYF. DNA of the CDR3: TGTGCCAGCAGCTTAGATCTGGGGGCGAAGACCCAGTACTTC.

The V gene is TRBV7-2, the J gene TRBJ2-7; 8 positions agree with TRBD1. This CDR3 has 15 residues. Germline CDR1 reads SGHTA; CDR2 reads FQGNSA. The ends lost 5 bases at V and 2 bases at J; junction bases unmatched: 8. CDR3 loop: CASSRDRTATYEQYF. The DNA of the CDR3 is TGTGCCAGCAGCCGGGACAGGACAGCCACCTACGAGCAGTACTTC.

This clone has just one count. The CDR3 sequence: CASRGTAYEQYF. The CDR3 DNA reads as TGTGCCAGTAGGGGGACAGCCTACGAGCAGTACTTC. The chain joins TRBV19 to TRBJ2-7; 7 nucleotides match TRBD1. The CDR3 runs 12 residues. V gave up 6 bases and J gave up 2 bases; unmatched junction bases: 1. CDR1 is LNHDA and CDR2 is SQIVND in the germline V gene (reference sequence).

This chain joins TRBV18 and TRBJ2-4; no definite D call. V lost 4 bases to trimming and J lost 5 bases, with 15 bases between them. The length of the CDR3 is 15 residues. Germline loops: CDR1 KGHSH, CDR2 LQKENI. CDR3 nucleotide sequence: TGTGCCAGCTCACTCCGCCAGAGGCCAGAAAACATTCAGTACTTC. It encodes CASSLRQRPENIQYF.